This T cell receptor (beta chain) appears in the sequencing data of a study of brain metastases from non-small cell lung cancer. Notes on the study in general: T-cell clones appeared expanded in approximately 60% of brain metastases relative to matched primary tumors. Brain metastases had lower T-cell infiltration than primary tumors. Brain metastases shared most TCR repertoire with primaries, with sparse T cells.

In regard to this clone: What it binds is unknown.

Per the germline V gene, CDR1 is SGHTA and CDR2 is FQGNSA. V was pared by 0 bases and J by 3 bases, with 8 bases between. The CDR3 has 14 amino acids. Profiled with immunoSEQ multiplex PCR; TCRdb holds only in-frame clones, not every one. In the table there are 4,000 to 4,500 clones, approximately 83% of which are singletons. The chain couples TRBV7-2 to TRBJ1-2; maybe TRBD1 (5 bases). The sequenced sample was primary lung tumor tissue. The source of this sequence is a donor aged 40 or older with non-small cell lung cancer. The CDR3 is CASSLAGADYGYTF. The CDR3 nucleotides are TGTGCCAGCAGCTTAGCAGGGGCGGACTATGGCTACACCTTC.